This T cell receptor (beta chain) originates from a study of blood T cell repertoires in COVID-19. Study in general: Researchers got acute and convalescent COVID-19 samples from the United States, Italy and Spain. The analysed material was cDNA or gDNA that came from T cells, B-cell-depleted T cells, or PBMCs.

The CDR3 runs to 13 residues. V lost 5 bases to trimming and J lost 2 bases, with 10 bases between them. Germline CDR1 reads SGHVS; CDR2 reads FQNEAQ. Authors' analysis steps: Reference gene primer amplification yielded estimated nucleated cell counts. Assay: immunoSEQ multiplex PCR; the TCRdb copy retains only in-frame clones and omits some. The DNA gave D and trimming, while V, J and clone size come from that table. The profile covers under 140,000 clones, with 70% to 90% appearing a single time and 4.8% taken by the ten largest. The origin of this receptor is a human donor in a cohort sampled during active COVID-19. This chain joins TRBV7-8 and TRBJ2-7; D is unresolved. The sequenced sample was peripheral blood. Here the CDR3 DNA reads TGTGCCAGCAGCCGAAATACAGCCTACGAGCAGTACTTC. Its protein product is CASSRNTAYEQYF.